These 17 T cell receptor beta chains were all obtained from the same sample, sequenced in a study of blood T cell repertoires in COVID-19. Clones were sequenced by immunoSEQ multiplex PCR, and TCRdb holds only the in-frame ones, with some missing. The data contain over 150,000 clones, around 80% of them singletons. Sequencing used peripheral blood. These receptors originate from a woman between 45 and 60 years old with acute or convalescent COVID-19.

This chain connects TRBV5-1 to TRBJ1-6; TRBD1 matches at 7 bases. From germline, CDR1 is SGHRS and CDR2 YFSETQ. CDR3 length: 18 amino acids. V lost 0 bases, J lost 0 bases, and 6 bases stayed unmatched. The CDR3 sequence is CASSLGGQRSSYNSPLHF. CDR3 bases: TGCGCCAGCAGCTTGGGGGGACAGCGGAGCTCCTATAATTCACCCCTCCACTTT.

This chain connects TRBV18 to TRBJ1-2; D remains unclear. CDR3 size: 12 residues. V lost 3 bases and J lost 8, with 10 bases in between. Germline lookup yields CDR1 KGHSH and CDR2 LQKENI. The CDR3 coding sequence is TGTGCCAGCTCACCTGAGTTCTCCGGCTACACCTTC. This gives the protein CASSPEFSGYTF.

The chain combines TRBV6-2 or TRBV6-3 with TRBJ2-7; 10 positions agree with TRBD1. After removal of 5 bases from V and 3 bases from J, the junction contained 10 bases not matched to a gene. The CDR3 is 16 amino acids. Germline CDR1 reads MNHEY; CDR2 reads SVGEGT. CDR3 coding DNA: TGTGCCAGCAGTCTACCCCGGACAGGGGGAAGCTACGAGCAGTACTTC. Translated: CASSLPRTGGSYEQYF.

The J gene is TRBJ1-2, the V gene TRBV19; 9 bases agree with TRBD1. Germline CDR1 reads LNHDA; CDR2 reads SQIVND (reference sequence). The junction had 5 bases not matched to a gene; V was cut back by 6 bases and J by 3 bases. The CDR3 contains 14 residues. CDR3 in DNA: TGTGCCAGTAGAAATACAGGGGGCGACTATGGCTACACCTTC. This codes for CASRNTGGDYGYTF.

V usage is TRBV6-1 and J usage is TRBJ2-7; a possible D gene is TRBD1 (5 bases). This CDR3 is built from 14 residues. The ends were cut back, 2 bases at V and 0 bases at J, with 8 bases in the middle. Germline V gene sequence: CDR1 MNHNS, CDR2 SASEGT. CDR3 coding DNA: TGTGCCAGCAGTGAAAACAGGAACTCCTACGAGCAGTACTTC. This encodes CASSENRNSYEQYF.

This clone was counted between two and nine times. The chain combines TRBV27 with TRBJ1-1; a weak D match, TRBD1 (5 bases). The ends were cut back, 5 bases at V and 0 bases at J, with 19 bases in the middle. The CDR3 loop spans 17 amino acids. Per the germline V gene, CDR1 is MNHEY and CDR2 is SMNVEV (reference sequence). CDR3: CASSPRSGGAMNTEAFF. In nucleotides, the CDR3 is TGTGCCAGCAGTCCTCGGTCAGGCGGGGCCATGAACACTGAAGCTTTCTTT.

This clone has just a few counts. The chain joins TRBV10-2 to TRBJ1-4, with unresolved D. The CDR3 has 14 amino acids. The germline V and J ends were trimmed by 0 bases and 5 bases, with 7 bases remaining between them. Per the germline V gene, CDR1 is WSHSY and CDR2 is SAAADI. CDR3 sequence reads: CASSESNRNEKLFF. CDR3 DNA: TGCGCCAGCAGTGAGTCGAATCGGAATGAAAAACTGTTTTTT.

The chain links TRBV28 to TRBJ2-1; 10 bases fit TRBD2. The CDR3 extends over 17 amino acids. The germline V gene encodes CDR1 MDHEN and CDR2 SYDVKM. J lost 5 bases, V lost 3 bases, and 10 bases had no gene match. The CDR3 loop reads CASSFSLLAGAHNEQFF. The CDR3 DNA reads TGTGCCAGCAGTTTTTCGCTGCTAGCGGGGGCCCACAATGAGCAGTTCTTC.

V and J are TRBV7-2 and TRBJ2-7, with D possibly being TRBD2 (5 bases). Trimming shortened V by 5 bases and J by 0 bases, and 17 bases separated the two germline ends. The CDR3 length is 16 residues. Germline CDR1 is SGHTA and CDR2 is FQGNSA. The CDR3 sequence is CASSPGIAQSSYEQYF. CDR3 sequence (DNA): TGTGCCAGCAGCCCCGGGATAGCCCAAAGCTCCTACGAGCAGTACTTC. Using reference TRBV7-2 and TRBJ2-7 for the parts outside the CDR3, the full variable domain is GAGVSQSPSNKVTEKGKDVELRCDPISGHTALYWYRQSLGQGLEFLIYFQGNSAPDKSGLPSDRFSAERTGGSVSTLTIQRTQQEDSAVYLCASSPGIAQSSYEQYFGPGTRLTVT.

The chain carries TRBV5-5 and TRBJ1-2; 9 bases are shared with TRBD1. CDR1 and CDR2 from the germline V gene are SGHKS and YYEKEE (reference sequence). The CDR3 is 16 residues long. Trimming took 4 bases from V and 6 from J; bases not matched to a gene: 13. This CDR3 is CASSNSNRQGGDGYTF. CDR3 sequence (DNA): TGTGCCAGCAGCAACTCCAACCGACAGGGGGGAGATGGCTACACCTTC. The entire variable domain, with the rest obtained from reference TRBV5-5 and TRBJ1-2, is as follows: DAGVTQSPTHLIKTRGQQVTLRCSPISGHKSVSWYQQVLGQGPQFIFQYYEKEERGRGNFPDRFSARQFPNYSSELNVNALLLGDSALYLCASSNSNRQGGDGYTFGSGTRLTVV.

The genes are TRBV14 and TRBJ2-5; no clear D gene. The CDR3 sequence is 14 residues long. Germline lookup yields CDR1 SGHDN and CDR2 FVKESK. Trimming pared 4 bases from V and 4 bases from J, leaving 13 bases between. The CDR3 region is CASSRRSILETQYF. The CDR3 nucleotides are TGTGCCAGCAGCCGTCGGAGTATCCTAGAGACCCAGTACTTC.

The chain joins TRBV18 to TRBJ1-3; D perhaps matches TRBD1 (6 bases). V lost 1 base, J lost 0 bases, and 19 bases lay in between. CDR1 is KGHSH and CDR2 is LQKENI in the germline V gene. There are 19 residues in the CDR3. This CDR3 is CASSPQNIPRGDSGNTIYF. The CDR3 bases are TGTGCCAGCTCACCACAAAACATACCCAGGGGAGACTCTGGAAACACCATATATTTT.

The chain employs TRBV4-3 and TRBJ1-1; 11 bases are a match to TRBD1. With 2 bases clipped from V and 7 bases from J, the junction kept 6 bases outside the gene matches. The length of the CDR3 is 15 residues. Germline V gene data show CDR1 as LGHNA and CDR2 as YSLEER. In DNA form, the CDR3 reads TGCGCCAGCAGCCAAAGGACAGGGGGCAAGGGTGAAGCTTTCTTT. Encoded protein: CASSQRTGGKGEAFF.

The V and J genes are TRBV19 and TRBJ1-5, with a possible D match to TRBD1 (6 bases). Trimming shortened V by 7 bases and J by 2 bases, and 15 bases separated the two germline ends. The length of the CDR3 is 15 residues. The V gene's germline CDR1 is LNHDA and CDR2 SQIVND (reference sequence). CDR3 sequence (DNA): TGTGCCAGTACCGATCCACAGGGTGGCAATCAGCCCCAGCATTTT. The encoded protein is CASTDPQGGNQPQHF.

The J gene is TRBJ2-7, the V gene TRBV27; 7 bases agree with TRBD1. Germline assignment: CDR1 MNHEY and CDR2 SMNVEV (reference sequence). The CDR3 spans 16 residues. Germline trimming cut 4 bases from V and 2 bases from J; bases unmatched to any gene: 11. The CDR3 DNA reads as TGTGCCAGCAGTTACGCCCCGGACAGGAGTACCTACGAGCAGTACTTC. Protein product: CASSYAPDRSTYEQYF.

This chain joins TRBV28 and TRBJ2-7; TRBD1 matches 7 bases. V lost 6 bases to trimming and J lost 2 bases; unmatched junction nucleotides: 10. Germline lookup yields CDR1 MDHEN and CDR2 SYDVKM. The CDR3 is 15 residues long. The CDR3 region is CASSPISGQTYEQYF. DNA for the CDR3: TGTGCCAGCAGCCCCATCTCGGGACAGACCTACGAGCAGTACTTC.

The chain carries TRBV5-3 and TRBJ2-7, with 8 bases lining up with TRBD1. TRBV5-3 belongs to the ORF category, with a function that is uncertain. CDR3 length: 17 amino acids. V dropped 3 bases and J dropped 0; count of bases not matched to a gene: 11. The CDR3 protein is CARSSAPGQVNSYEQYF. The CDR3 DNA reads TGTGCCAGAAGCTCCGCCCCGGGACAGGTGAACTCCTACGAGCAGTACTTC.